The source of this T cell receptor (beta chain) is a study of blood T cell repertoires in COVID-19. Whole-study context: Sites in the United States, Italy and Spain provided acute and convalescent COVID-19 samples.

CDR3 length: 14 amino acids. With V trimmed by 8 bases and J by 4 bases, 10 bases remained unmatched. CDR1 and CDR2 from the germline V gene are MDHEN and SYDVKM. The data were produced by immunoSEQ multiplex PCR, yet TCRdb's version contains in-frame clones alone and is incomplete. The sample consists of some 97,000 clones, 80% to 90% of them appearing once. Cohort assignment relied on participant-reported clinical history. What the recovered Cohort 3 donors had was two negative PCRs, clearance, or symptom resolution. Sequencing used PBMCs or T cells enriched from blood (not recorded which). The clonotype was recovered from a woman aged 50 to 65 who had recovered from COVID-19. This chain links TRBV28 with TRBJ1-1, with TRBD1 identical over 7 bases. In DNA form, the CDR3 reads TGTGCCAGCTCTACCGACAGGGTTGGCACTGAAGCTTTCTTT. Protein product: CASSTDRVGTEAFF.